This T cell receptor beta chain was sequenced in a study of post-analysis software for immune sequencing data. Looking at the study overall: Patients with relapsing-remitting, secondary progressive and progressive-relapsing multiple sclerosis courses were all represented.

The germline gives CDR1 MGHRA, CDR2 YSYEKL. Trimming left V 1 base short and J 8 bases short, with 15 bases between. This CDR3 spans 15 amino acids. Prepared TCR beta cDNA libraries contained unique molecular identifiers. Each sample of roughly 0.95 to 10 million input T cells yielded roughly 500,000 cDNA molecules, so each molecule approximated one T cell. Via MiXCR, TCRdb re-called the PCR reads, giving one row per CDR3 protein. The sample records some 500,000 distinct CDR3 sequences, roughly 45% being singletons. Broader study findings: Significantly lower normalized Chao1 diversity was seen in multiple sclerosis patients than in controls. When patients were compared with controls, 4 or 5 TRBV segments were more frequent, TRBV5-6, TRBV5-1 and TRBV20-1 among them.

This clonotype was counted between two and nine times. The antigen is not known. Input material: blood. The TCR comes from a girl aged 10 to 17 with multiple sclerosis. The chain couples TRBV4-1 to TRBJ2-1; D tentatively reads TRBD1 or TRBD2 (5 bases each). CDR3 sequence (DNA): TGCGCCAGCAGCCAAGTGGGGGTTGGTGGCGATGAGCAGTTCTTC. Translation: CASSQVGVGGDEQFF.